The present T cell receptor (beta chain) was sequenced within a study of cytomegalovirus exposure and HLA in healthy donors. Study-wide background: Within the Caucasian-associated ancestry cluster were approximately 77% of the roughly 400 genotyped donors.

Germline loops: CDR1 SQVTM, CDR2 ANQGSEA. V lost 4 bases to trimming and J lost 6 bases; unmatched junction nucleotides: 11. The CDR3 is made up of 14 amino acids. This clone was observed once. PCR primers comprised 60 Vbeta and 13 Jbeta primers. Sequencing used immunoSEQ multiplex PCR; TCRdb keeps in-frame clones, though not all of them. Of approximately 150,000 clones detected, approximately 80% appear once; the ten largest clones hold about 6.6%. The receptor was derived from a woman aged 40 to 50 in good health and CMV-seropositive. The sample consisted of PBMCs. The chain couples TRBV29-1 to TRBJ2-7, with 8 positions matching TRBD1. Here the CDR3 reads CSVVGAGGIPEQYF. For the CDR3, the DNA is TGCAGCGTTGTAGGGGCAGGGGGCATTCCCGAGCAGTACTTC.